This passage covers 32 T cell receptor beta chains from one sample sequenced in a study of patients and donors after allogeneic stem cell transplantation. TCRdb analysed the RT-PCR reads with MiXCR anew, one entry per CDR3 protein. This table holds some 880,000 distinct CDR3 sequences, 15% to 20% found once. Sequenced sample: blood, either unsorted or a sorted T cell fraction (not recorded which). Receptors were obtained from a human donor who was either an allogeneic HSCT recipient or a stem cell or donor lymphocyte infusion donor (not recorded which). It is not recorded whose cells these are; they may come from a transplant donor.

The rearrangement joins TRBV6-6 to TRBJ2-1, with 7 bases that match TRBD2. Losses at the gene ends were 6 bases for V and 9 bases for J; bases not matched to a gene: 5. The germline V gene has CDR1 MNHNY and CDR2 SVGAGI (reference sequence). This CDR3 region has 12 residues. The CDR3 loop reads CASRSREGEQFF. CDR3 DNA: TGTGCCAGCAGGTCAAGGGAGGGTGAGCAGTTCTTC.

This clonotype has a count of ten or more. The CDR3 DNA is TGTGCCACCAGTGACCCAGGGTCGAACACCGGGGAGCTGTTTTTT. Amino acid sequence: CATSDPGSNTGELFF. The chain employs TRBV24-1 and TRBJ2-2, with D tentatively TRBD1 (5 bases). V gave up 4 bases and J gave up 0 bases, with 8 bases separating them. The V gene's germline CDR1 is KGHDR and CDR2 SFDVKD. The CDR3 runs to 15 residues.

This clonotype showed up just a few times. The V and J genes are TRBV7-2 and TRBJ2-1; 11 nucleotides line up with TRBD2. This CDR3 has 14 residues. Germline trimming cut 1 base from V and 11 bases from J; bases unmatched to any gene: 4. Per germline, CDR1 SGHTA and CDR2 FQGNSA. The CDR3: CASSLEIAGGKQFF. In nucleotides, the CDR3 is TGTGCCAGCAGCTTAGAGATAGCGGGGGGGAAGCAGTTCTTC.

This clonotype showed up just once. The V and J genes are TRBV24-1 and TRBJ2-1; the D call may be TRBD1 or TRBD2 (5 bases each). This CDR3 comprises 16 residues. The V gene lost 3 bases and the J gene lost 2 bases, with 13 bases spanning the gap. The germline gives CDR1 KGHDR, CDR2 SFDVKD. DNA of the CDR3: TGTGCCACCAGTGATCAGGCACCGGGACCCTACAATGAGCAGTTCTTC. Protein sequence: CATSDQAPGPYNEQFF.

This chain connects TRBV2 to TRBJ2-1; TRBD2 matches at 15 bases. Germline CDR1 and CDR2: SNHLY and FYNNEI. The CDR3 has 16 amino acids. J lost 3 bases, V lost 6 bases, and 3 bases had no gene match. Written as DNA, the CDR3 is TGTGCCAGCAGAGGGACTAGCGGGGGGTACTACAATGAGCAGTTCTTC. Its translation: CASRGTSGGYYNEQFF.

There are a few counts of this clonotype. The chain joins TRBV13 to TRBJ2-7; maybe TRBD2 (6 bases). The CDR3 totals 13 residues. Trimming took off 8 bases at V and 3 bases at J, with 14 bases between the two ends. CDR1 is PRHDT and CDR2 is FYEKMQ in the germline V gene (reference sequence). For the CDR3, the DNA is TGTGCCAGCGGCGGGCGGGACCACTACGAGCAGTACTTC. Translated, it gives CASGGRDHYEQYF.

This clonotype was counted only a few times. The rearrangement links TRBV20-1 to TRBJ1-6; D remains unclear. Trimming took 0 bases from V and 6 from J, leaving 15 bases between them. The germline CDR1 and CDR2 sequences are DFQATT and SNEGSKA (reference sequence). CDR3 length equals 16 residues. CDR3 coding DNA: TGCAGTGCTAGAGACCCTAACCGAAACAGTAATTCACCCCTCCACTTT. As protein: CSARDPNRNSNSPLHF.

CDR3 region: CASSERTGANTGELFF. The CDR3 DNA is TGTGCCAGCAGTGAGAGGACAGGGGCGAACACCGGGGAGCTGTTTTTT. J is TRBJ2-2 and V is TRBV6-1, with TRBD1 identical over 9 bases. Germline V gene lookup returns CDR1 MNHNS and CDR2 SASEGT. The CDR3 has 16 residues. The V gene end was trimmed by 3 bases and the J gene end by 0 bases; junction bases not matched to a gene: 2.

The chain employs TRBV20-1 and TRBJ2-3, with D unresolved. The CDR3 spans 16 residues. V was pared by 2 bases and J by 2 bases, with 17 bases between. CDR1 and CDR2 from the germline V gene are DFQATT and SNEGSKA (reference sequence). This CDR3 reads CSARMKSLRHTDTQYF. The CDR3 region has the DNA TGCAGTGCTAGAATGAAGAGTCTCCGGCACACAGATACGCAGTATTTT.

This clonotype was picked up many times. The chain recombines TRBV4-2 with TRBJ2-1; D remains unclear. Between the trimmed V and J ends, which lost 1 base and 7 bases, there was a span of 5 bases. This CDR3 region has 12 residues. Germline V gene sequence: CDR1 LGHNA, CDR2 YNFKEQ. The CDR3: CASSQAENEQFF. As DNA, the CDR3 is TGTGCCAGCAGCCAAGCGGAAAATGAGCAGTTCTTC.

This clonotype was seen a few times. The chain carries TRBV7-3 and TRBJ1-2, with unresolved D. From germline, CDR1 is SGHTA and CDR2 FQGTGA. V lost 3 bases and J lost 4, with 15 bases in between. CDR3 length equals 15 residues. CDR3 residues: CASSLGDGPTYGYTF. CDR3 nucleotides: TGTGCCAGCAGCTTGGGTGATGGACCGACCTATGGCTACACCTTC.

This clonotype was counted only a few times. The genes are TRBV18 and TRBJ2-1; 9 nucleotides agree with TRBD2. The CDR3 is 16 amino acids. Germline CDR1 KGHSH, CDR2 LQKENI. With V trimmed by 5 bases and J by 7 bases, 12 bases remained unmatched. The CDR3 protein is CASSSYAGGLGNEQFF. DNA for the CDR3: TGTGCCAGCTCATCCTACGCGGGAGGGCTTGGAAATGAGCAGTTCTTC.

The genes are TRBV9 and TRBJ2-2, with a tentative D call TRBD2 (6 bases). This CDR3 contains 18 residues. Germline V gene lookup returns CDR1 SGDLS and CDR2 YYNGEE. V lost 0 bases and J lost 3, with 18 bases in between. CDR3 amino acids: CASSVGLDGSEDTGELFF. CDR3 in DNA: TGTGCCAGCAGCGTAGGTTTGGACGGGAGCGAGGACACCGGGGAGCTGTTTTTT.

This clonotype was picked up many times. The J gene is TRBJ1-5, the V gene TRBV7-2; possible D gene TRBD1, 5 bases. Looked up from germline, CDR1 is SGHTA and CDR2 is FQGNSA. CDR3 length equals 12 residues. V was cut by 5 bases and J by 7 bases, with 9 bases left in between. CDR3 region: CASSPREQPQHF. The DNA for the CDR3 is TGTGCCAGCAGCCCCAGGGAGCAGCCCCAGCATTTT.

This clonotype has just a few counts. This chain links TRBV5-1 with TRBJ2-1; 11 bases map to TRBD2. The germline V gene has CDR1 SGHRS and CDR2 YFSETQ. V lost 4 bases to trimming and J lost 2 bases; unmatched junction nucleotides: 8. The CDR3 spans 17 residues. CDR3 in DNA: TGCGCCAGCAGCCCAGGGACTAGCGGATACCCCTACAATGAGCAGTTCTTC. Amino acids: CASSPGTSGYPYNEQFF.

This rearrangement joins TRBV20-1 to TRBJ2-2; 7 positions agree with TRBD1. The length of the CDR3 is 15 residues. The V and J ends lost 3 bases and 0 bases, in that order; junction bases with no gene match: 4. From germline, CDR1 is DFQATT and CDR2 SNEGSKA (reference sequence). The CDR3: CSASGDRPNTGELFF. CDR3 DNA sequence: TGCAGTGCTAGCGGGGACAGACCGAACACCGGGGAGCTGTTTTTT.

This clonotype was found a few times. The genes are TRBV27 and TRBJ2-7, with D perhaps matching TRBD2 (6 bases). The CDR3 sequence is 15 residues long. Germline V gives CDR1 MNHEY, CDR2 SMNVEV (reference sequence). The V end was cut by 0 bases, the J end by 1 base, with 10 bases between. CDR3 DNA sequence: TGTGCCAGCAGTTTATCGGGGGAGGAGTCCTACGAGCAGTACTTC. This encodes CASSLSGEESYEQYF.

This clonotype has only a few counts. J is TRBJ2-3 and V is TRBV25-1, with TRBD2 matching 13 bases. Germline CDR1 is MGHDK and CDR2 is SYGVNS. V shed 7 bases and J 6 bases; nucleotides not matched to a gene: 10. This CDR3 contains 16 residues. The chain's CDR3 is CASMTSGRSGLDTQYF. CDR3 DNA: TGTGCCAGCATGACTAGCGGGAGGTCCGGGTTGGATACGCAGTATTTT.

The genes are TRBV27 and TRBJ1-2; tentatively, D is TRBD1 (5 bases). With 5 bases removed from V and 8 bases from J, the gap between germline ends came to 18 bases. CDR1 is MNHEY, CDR2 SMNVEV, per germline (reference sequence). The CDR3 runs 14 residues. In nucleotides, the CDR3 is TGTGCCAGCAGTCGGGCTGGGGGGGGTCGCGGCTACACCTTC. This codes for CASSRAGGGRGYTF.

The V call is TRBV6-1, the J call TRBJ2-1; maybe TRBD1 (6 bases). Per germline, CDR1 MNHNS and CDR2 SASEGT. The CDR3 runs to 16 residues. Trimming stripped 7 bases from V and 2 bases from J, with 18 bases between. CDR3 in amino acids: CASILRGKAAYNEQFF. In DNA form, the CDR3 reads TGTGCCAGCATCCTAAGGGGGAAAGCGGCCTACAATGAGCAGTTCTTC.

The chain joins TRBV12-3 or TRBV12-4 to TRBJ2-3; 10 bases map to TRBD2. This CDR3 has 14 amino acids. V shed 7 bases, J shed 4 bases, and the junction held 5 bases outside the gene matches. The CDR3 nucleotides are TGTGCCAGCAACCGAGGACTAGCGGCAGATACGCAGTATTTT. Protein sequence: CASNRGLAADTQYF.

The chain combines TRBV18 with TRBJ1-2; D perhaps matches TRBD1 (6 bases). This CDR3 comprises 15 residues. Germline lookup yields CDR1 KGHSH and CDR2 LQKENI. The ends were cut back, 3 bases at V and 1 base at J, with 12 bases in the middle. CDR3 DNA sequence: TGTGCCAGCTCACCGACGGACAGAAGTAACTATGGCTACACCTTC. This encodes CASSPTDRSNYGYTF.

V is TRBV5-1 and J is TRBJ2-1, with 8 bases that match TRBD2. Trimming took 4 bases from V and 3 from J; bases not matched to a gene: 9. Germline CDR1 and CDR2: SGHRS and YFSETQ. This CDR3 comprises 16 residues. The CDR3 is CASSRVSGRGYNEQFF. The CDR3 DNA reads TGCGCCAGCAGCCGGGTGAGCGGGAGAGGCTACAATGAGCAGTTCTTC.

This sequence joins TRBV19 and TRBJ2-3; 10 bases line up with TRBD2. The germline CDR1 and CDR2 sequences are LNHDA and SQIVND (reference sequence). The CDR3 is made up of 16 amino acids. V lost 1 base to trimming and J lost 4 bases; unmatched junction nucleotides: 5. CDR3 protein: CASSIGAGGPPDTQYF. The CDR3 coding sequence is TGTGCCAGTAGTATAGGAGCGGGAGGGCCTCCAGATACGCAGTATTTT.

The rearrangement joins TRBV30 to TRBJ2-3; unclear D gene. Deletions cut 2 bases from V and 3 bases from J, with 9 bases between. There are 13 residues in the CDR3. The germline CDR1 and CDR2 sequences are GTSNPN and SVGIG (reference sequence). The CDR3 region is CAWSSVGTDTQYF. CDR3 bases: TGTGCCTGGAGTTCAGTGGGGACAGATACGCAGTATTTT.

A note on this clonotype: One base away lies a much larger clone, so this may be a sequencing read error. The gene calls are TRBV12-3 or TRBV12-4 and TRBJ1-1, with D possibly being TRBD1 (5 bases). The CDR3 is 14 amino acids. The CDR3 reads CASSFRPPGTEAYF. DNA for the CDR3: TGTGCCAGCAGTTTCAGGCCCCCGGGGACTGAAGCTTACTTT.

This clonotype was seen a handful of times. The rearrangement uses TRBV5-6 and TRBJ1-1; D is possibly TRBD1 (6 bases). V lost 4 bases and J 3 bases, leaving 13 bases between the germline ends. The length of the CDR3 is 14 residues. Per the germline V gene, CDR1 is SGHDT and CDR2 is YYEEEE. CDR3 bases: TGTGCCAGCAGCCCCAGGGGATTGCACACTGAAGCTTTCTTT. Translated: CASSPRGLHTEAFF.

This clonotype turned up a few times. This rearrangement joins TRBV2 to TRBJ2-2; 8 bases match TRBD2. The germline CDR1 and CDR2 sequences are SNHLY and FYNNEI. J was trimmed by 5 bases and V by 5 bases; bases with no gene match: 10. The CDR3 is 16 amino acids. In DNA, the CDR3 is TGTGCCAGCAGTAACGGGGGGGAACACCGGACCGGGGAGCTGTTTTTT. Translating gives CASSNGGEHRTGELFF.

This clonotype was picked up a small number of times. The chain links TRBV20-1 to TRBJ2-5; 14 bases agree with TRBD2. This CDR3 spans 18 amino acids. CDR1 is DFQATT and CDR2 is SNEGSKA in the germline V gene (reference sequence). J gave up 4 bases and V 1 base, and 11 bases lay outside the gene matches. In DNA form, the CDR3 reads TGCAGTGCTAGAGTGCCAGGGACTAGCGGGAGCGCGCGAGAGACCCAGTACTTC. Its translation: CSARVPGTSGSARETQYF.

The J gene is TRBJ1-1, the V gene TRBV5-1; TRBD1 matches 8 bases. This CDR3 has 17 amino acids. Per the germline V gene, CDR1 is SGHRS and CDR2 is YFSETQ. With V trimmed by 0 bases and J by 1 base, 8 bases remained unmatched. In DNA form, the CDR3 reads TGCGCCAGCAGCTTGGTGTACAGGGGGTCGAAGAACACTGAAGCTTTCTTT. Residues: CASSLVYRGSKNTEAFF.

This clonotype came up a few times. V and J are TRBV20-1 and TRBJ1-2; D is unresolved. Trimming took 7 bases from V and 4 from J, leaving 19 bases between them. The length of the CDR3 is 14 residues. Germline V gene sequence: CDR1 DFQATT, CDR2 SNEGSKA (reference sequence). The CDR3 reads CSVGRFDVGYGYTF. CDR3 bases: TGCAGTGTGGGCAGATTCGATGTTGGCTATGGCTACACCTTC.

This clonotype was seen at least ten times. This sequence joins TRBV5-1 and TRBJ1-1; D gene unclear. Looked up from germline, CDR1 is SGHRS and CDR2 is YFSETQ. CDR3 length: 13 residues. The ends were cut back, 6 bases at V and 1 base at J, with 10 bases in the middle. As DNA, the CDR3 is TGCGCCAGCAAGTGGGGATCGAACACTGAAGCTTTCTTT. Protein sequence: CASKWGSNTEAFF.